These 5 T cell receptor beta chains originate from one sample sequenced in a study of blood T cell repertoires in COVID-19. Assay: immunoSEQ multiplex PCR; the TCRdb copy retains only in-frame clones and omits some. The sample comprises fewer than 250,000 clones, about four fifths of which are singletons, and 6.8% rests with the top ten. Specimen: PBMCs or T cells enriched from blood (not recorded which). These receptors were obtained from a woman in her 40s who had recovered from COVID-19.

The V gene is TRBV25-1, the J gene TRBJ2-3; TRBD2 might be the D (5 bases). Trimming cost V 7 bases and J 1 base, with 15 bases left between them. Per the germline V gene, CDR1 is MGHDK and CDR2 is SYGVNS. The CDR3 is made up of 15 amino acids. CDR3 sequence reads: CASMEAGGGTDTQYF. For the CDR3, the DNA is TGTGCCAGCATGGAGGCGGGTGGAGGCACAGATACGCAGTATTTT.

This clone was recorded a few times. The genes are TRBV7-2 and TRBJ2-1; 11 nucleotides agree with TRBD1. There are 14 residues in the CDR3. The V gene end was trimmed by 2 bases and the J gene end by 7 bases; junction bases not matched to a gene: 1. Looked up from germline, CDR1 is SGHTA and CDR2 is FQGNSA. CDR3 sequence reads: CASSLWDRGNEQFF. CDR3 in DNA: TGTGCCAGCAGCTTATGGGACAGGGGGAATGAGCAGTTCTTC.

This clone was picked up one time. V is TRBV9 and J is TRBJ1-1; D unresolved. Germline CDR1 and CDR2: SGDLS and YYNGEE. This CDR3 has 13 residues. Trimming took 1 base from V and 8 from J, leaving 12 bases between them. Here the CDR3 DNA reads TGTGCCAGCAGCGTAAGCCAGTCAGGCGAAGCTTTCTTT. Protein: CASSVSQSGEAFF.

The J gene is TRBJ1-3, the V gene TRBV18; 7 bases agree with TRBD1. CDR1 is KGHSH and CDR2 is LQKENI in the germline V gene. CDR3 size: 16 residues. With 5 bases clipped from V and 3 bases from J, the junction kept 10 bases outside the gene matches. The CDR3 here is CASSAHQGGNGNTIYF. The CDR3 nucleotides read TGTGCCAGCTCAGCGCACCAGGGGGGAAATGGAAACACCATATATTTT. Supplemented by reference TRBV18 and TRBJ1-3, the full variable domain reads NAGVMQNPRHLVRRRGQEARLRCSPMKGHSHVYWYRQLPEEGLKFMVYLQKENIIDESGMPKERFSAEFPKEGPSILRIQQVVRGDSAAYFCASSAHQGGNGNTIYFGEGSWLTVV.

This chain joins TRBV7-8 and TRBJ1-5; D possibly corresponds to TRBD1 (6 bases). Germline V lookup: CDR1 SGHVS, CDR2 FQNEAQ. V lost 1 base and J 3 bases, leaving 13 bases between the germline ends. This CDR3 region has 16 residues. CDR3 in DNA: TGTGCCAGCAGCTTAGTTCGGGCAGGGGCCAATCAGCCCCAGCATTTT. Its translation is CASSLVRAGANQPQHF.